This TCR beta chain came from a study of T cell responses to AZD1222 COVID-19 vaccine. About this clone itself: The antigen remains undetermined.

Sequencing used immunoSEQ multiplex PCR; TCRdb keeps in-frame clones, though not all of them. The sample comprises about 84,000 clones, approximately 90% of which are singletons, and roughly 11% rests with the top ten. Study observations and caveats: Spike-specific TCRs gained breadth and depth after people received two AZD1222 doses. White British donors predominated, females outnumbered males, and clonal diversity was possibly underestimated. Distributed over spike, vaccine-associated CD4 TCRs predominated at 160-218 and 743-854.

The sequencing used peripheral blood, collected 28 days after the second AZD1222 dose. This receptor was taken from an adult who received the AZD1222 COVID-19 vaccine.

The CDR3 DNA follows: TGTGCCAGCAGCTCCCCAGCGGGGGGGCAGTACGGGGAGCTGTTTTTT. It is translated as CASSSPAGGQYGELFF. The chain employs TRBV7-8 and TRBJ2-2; 10 bases are a match to TRBD2. Germline V gene lookup returns CDR1 SGHVS and CDR2 FQNEAQ. This CDR3 is 16 amino acids long. J gave up 7 bases and V 4 bases, and 9 bases lay outside the gene matches.